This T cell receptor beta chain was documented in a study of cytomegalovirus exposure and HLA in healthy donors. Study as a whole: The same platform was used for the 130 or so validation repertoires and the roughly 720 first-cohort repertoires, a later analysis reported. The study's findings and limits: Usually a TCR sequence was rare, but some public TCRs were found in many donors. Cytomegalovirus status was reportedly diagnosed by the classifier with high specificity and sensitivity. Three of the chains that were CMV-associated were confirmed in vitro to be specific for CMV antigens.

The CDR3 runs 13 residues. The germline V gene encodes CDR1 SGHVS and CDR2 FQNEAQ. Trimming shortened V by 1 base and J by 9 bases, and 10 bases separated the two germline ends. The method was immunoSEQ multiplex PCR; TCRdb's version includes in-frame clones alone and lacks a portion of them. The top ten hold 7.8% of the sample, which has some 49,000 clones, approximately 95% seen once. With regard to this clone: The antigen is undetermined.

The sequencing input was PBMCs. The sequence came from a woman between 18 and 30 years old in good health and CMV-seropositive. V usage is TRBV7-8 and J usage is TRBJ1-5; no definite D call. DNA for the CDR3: TGTGCCAGCAGCTTAGGCCTGGAGGGGCCCCAGCATTTT. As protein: CASSLGLEGPQHF.